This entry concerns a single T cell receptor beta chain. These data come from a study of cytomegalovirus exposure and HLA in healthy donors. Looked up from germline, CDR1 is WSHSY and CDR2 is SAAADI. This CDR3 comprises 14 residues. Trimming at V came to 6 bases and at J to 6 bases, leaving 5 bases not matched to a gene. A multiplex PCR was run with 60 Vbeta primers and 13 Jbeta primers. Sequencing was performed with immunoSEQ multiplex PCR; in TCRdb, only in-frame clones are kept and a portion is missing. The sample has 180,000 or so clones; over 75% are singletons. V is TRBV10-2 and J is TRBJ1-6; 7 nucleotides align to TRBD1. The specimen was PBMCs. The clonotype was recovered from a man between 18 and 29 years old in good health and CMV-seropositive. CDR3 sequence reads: CASRTTGTNSPLHF. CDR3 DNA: TGCGCCAGCAGAACGACAGGGACTAATTCACCCCTCCACTTT.